The text below deals with one T cell receptor beta chain. What it recognizes is unknown. The read ends 3 residues early relative to the CDR3; the germline J gene fills the gap. This record belongs to a study of T cells in women clearing cervical HPV infection. Whole-study results and caveats: TRBV6-7 abundance was lower in cases than controls (around 0.1% versus 0.15%).

Germline values: CDR1 DFQATT, CDR2 SNEGSKA (reference sequence). The CDR3 length is 16 residues. Average input was around 1,200 ng genomic DNA for immunoSEQ TCR beta CDR3 amplification. Clones were read by immunoSEQ multiplex PCR, and TCRdb kept only the in-frame ones, dropping some. The sample has tens of thousands of clones. Prevalent HPV16 infections were excluded; only incident single HPV16 infections included. This receptor was taken from a woman between 18 and 69 years old with a cervical HPV16 infection that either progressed to CIN3+ or cleared (not recorded which). The J gene is TRBJ1-2, the V gene TRBV20-1, with D unresolved. The specimen was blood buffy coat. The CDR3 here is CSAPIPLLASSYDYTF. CDR3 bases read: TGCAGTGCCCCGATCCCCCTCCTAGCTAGCTCCTACGAC.